This paragraph covers one T cell receptor beta chain sequence. It lacks a known antigen. No much larger clonotype is one base removed from it; base qualities were not supplied. CD8 naive samples consisted of CD45RO-negative cells that were positively selected for CCR7, yielding a CD45RA+CCR7+ population without TemRA cells. The donors were healthy, HIV-negative adults with no recently reported acute infections or vaccinations. All donors were Caucasian adults living in Nashville, Tennessee, USA. Blood was obtained by leukapheresis, after which PBMCs were separated by Ficoll-Histopaque density gradient centrifugation and cryopreserved in liquid nitrogen vapor phase. Analytical flow cytometry was used to check the purity and quantity of each magnetically sorted T cell population. Each sorted fraction had its genomic DNA isolated and then quantified by UV absorbance on a Nanodrop 2000c. The record originates from a study of shared clonotypes between healthy human individuals (dated by TCRdb to between 2020 and 2021). For the wider study: The cohort comprised a couple of women and a few men aged 18 to 49 years. To estimate repertoire size and how much clonotype sharing occurs between individuals, the study deeply sequenced the blood TCR repertoires of several healthy adults. For each donor, CD4 naive and CD4 memory were each run on three plates, CD8 naive on two plates, and CD8 memory on one plate. Leukapheresis yielded between about 0.94 and 8.9 billion PBMCs per donor. Different laboratories and diverse techniques were used to prepare libraries and sequence TCR repertoires, to increase sequencing depth and limit assay-specific biases.

Using the deep immunoSEQ assay, TCR CDR3 regions were amplified from genomic DNA by multiplex PCR. For each cell subset, the extracted genomic DNA was distributed evenly across all wells of several immunoSEQ 96-well plates, and each plate served as one replicate. Each replicate PCR for sorted subsets received roughly 200 ng genomic DNA, equal to tens of thousands of T cell genomes. Purified libraries were measured with a Qubit 3.0 fluorometer, size-checked on a Bioanalyzer 2100, and measured again with the KAPA Library Quantification kit. Each immunoSEQ 96-well plate was sequenced on its own single-read 150-cycle Illumina NextSeq 550 flow cell. The source study handled its data this way. The immunoSEQ output contained only junctional sequences without quality scores, so filtering could not match that applied to full-length reads. To assign V/J genes and CDR3, sequences were annotated against IMGT germline references using PyIR, a Python wrapper for IgBLAST v1.9. Reads with weak V/J assignments (E-value above 1e-6), missing CDR3, stop codons, out-of-frame junctions, or ambiguous translated residues were removed. V3J clonotypes were defined as sequences sharing the same inferred V gene, J gene, and CDR3 amino acid sequence. Percentage overlap between repertoires was computed as shared unique clonotypes divided by the size of the smaller repertoire. Richness of each repertoire was evaluated using RTK rarefaction, the Chao1 estimator, and Recon v2.1 estimates of unobserved clonotypes. OLGA was used to compute generation probabilities for all TCRbeta clonotypes that the gDNA method yielded from a handful of donors. TCRdb took over this immuneACCESS table, retaining in-frame rearrangements with V and J assigned. Such tables are incomplete; in checked studies, under half of the missing clones stem from an unresolved V gene, and the remainder is unexplained. V and J calls and clone size are given by that table; D and trimming were obtained from the DNA. The sample has 600,000 or so clones on record, 95% to 98% of them singletons. The ten largest clones add up to less than 0.35% of the sample.

From the germline V gene (reference sequence), CDR1 is SGHNT and CDR2 is YYREEE. The CDR3 runs 18 residues from the cysteine to the phenylalanine. Kept here is only the CDR3 DNA, which spans 54 bases and is read in frame from base 1. Ends trimmed: V by 6 bases, J by 5 bases; bases unmatched to a gene: 14. Results and caveats for the whole study, not just this receptor: Naive subsets generally had larger estimated clonotype richness than memory subsets did. Incomplete sequencing was indicated by rarefaction of sorted-subset datasets, despite the large sequencing depth. Across a few donors, approximately 5% of naive CD4, approximately 3.5% of naive CD8, 2.3% of memory CD4, and under 0.45% of memory CD8 clonotypes were shared. Sampling was limited to blood, and TCR repertoires in tissue likely differ from TCR repertoires in blood. The genetic and exposure-history diversity represented was limited by the small number of donors. Compared with non-shared clonotypes, clonotypes shared by all four sorted-subset donors had higher generation probabilities. Pairwise subsampling led to the expectation that sequencing depth would affect the degree of clonotype sharing among donors.

The sequence derives from a man aged 25-45 years in good health. The V and J genes are TRBV5-4 and TRBJ2-5; 15 bases in the middle match TRBD2. Material for sequencing was naive CD8+ T cells sorted from blood. What the cell subset or site label conveys for this sample: CD45RA+CCR7+. The CDR3: CASILTRGLAGGQETQYF. The nucleotide sequence reads TGTGCCAGCATTCTCACCCGGGGACTAGCGGGAGGTCAGGAGACCCAGTACTTC.